This T cell receptor (beta chain) was identified during a study of blood T cell repertoires in COVID-19. Overall study context: The origin of the acute and convalescent COVID-19 samples was the United States, Italy and Spain. From T cells, B-cell-depleted T cells, or PBMCs came the material, which was cDNA or gDNA.

The CDR3 spans 16 residues. Germline V gene sequence: CDR1 SGHNT, CDR2 YYREEE (reference sequence). Trimming at V came to 1 base and at J to 6 bases, leaving 10 bases not matched to a gene. This clone was detected only a few times. How the authors handled the data: Reference gene primer amplification gave nucleated cell count estimates. Profiling relied on immunoSEQ multiplex PCR, and the TCRdb table lists in-frame clones only, not all of them. V, J and clone size were drawn from that table, and D and trimming were deduced from the DNA. This sample has under 80,000 clones, with about 77% found just once.

J is TRBJ2-3 and V is TRBV5-4; 8 bases match TRBD2. This clonotype was obtained from an elderly man with active or convalescent COVID-19. Sequencing was carried out using peripheral blood. CDR3 region: CASSLRSGGPRDTQYF. The CDR3 DNA reads TGTGCCAGCAGCTTGAGATCGGGGGGGCCCAGGGATACGCAGTATTTT.